This T cell receptor beta chain originates from a study of Ad26.COV2.S vaccination and SARS-CoV-2 variants. The V gene's germline CDR1 is SGHVS and CDR2 FNYEAQ. The length of the CDR3 is 11 residues. The germline V and J ends were trimmed by 5 bases and 6 bases, with 6 bases remaining between them. Clones were read by immunoSEQ multiplex PCR, and TCRdb kept only the in-frame ones, dropping some. The repertoire holds 380,000 or so clones, with around 82% as singletons. Worth noting for this clone: This CDR3 is also generated by other DNA sequences in the sample.

Treatment denoted: some 20 received Ad26.COV2.S at low or high dose, single or two shots; roughly five received placebo; per-sample allocation not given. Collection of the samples took place on day 63 after the first injection of vaccine or placebo. This receptor was identified in a person aged 18-65 years who received the Ad26.COV2.S COVID-19 vaccine or a placebo. V gene TRBV7-6 combines with J gene TRBJ2-3; D not certain. The specimen comprised peripheral blood, sampled in a trial of Ad26.COV2.S vaccine versus placebo. The CDR3 nucleotides are TGTGCCAGCAGCCTGAGGGATACGCAGTATTTT. Translation: CASSLRDTQYF. Filled out from reference TRBV7-6 and TRBJ2-3, the complete variable domain reads GAGVSQSPRYKVTKRGQDVALRCDPISGHVSLYWYRQALGQGPEFLTYFNYEAQQDKSGLPNDRFSAERPEGSISTLTIQRTEQRDSAMYRCASSLRDTQYFGPGTRLTVL.